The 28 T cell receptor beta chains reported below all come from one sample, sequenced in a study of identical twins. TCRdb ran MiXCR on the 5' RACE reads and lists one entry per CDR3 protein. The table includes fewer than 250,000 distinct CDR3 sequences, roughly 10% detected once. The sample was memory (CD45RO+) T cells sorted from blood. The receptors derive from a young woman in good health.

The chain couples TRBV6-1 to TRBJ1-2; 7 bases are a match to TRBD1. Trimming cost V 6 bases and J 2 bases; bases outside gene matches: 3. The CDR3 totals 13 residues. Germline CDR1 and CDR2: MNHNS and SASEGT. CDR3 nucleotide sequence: TGTGCCAGCAGCCGAGGGGGCAACTATGGCTACACCTTC. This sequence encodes CASSRGGNYGYTF.

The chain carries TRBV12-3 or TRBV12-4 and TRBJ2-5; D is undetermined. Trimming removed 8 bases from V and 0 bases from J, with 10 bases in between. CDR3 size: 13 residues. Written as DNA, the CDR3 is TGTGCCAGCTCCCTCATGTACCAAGAGACCCAGTACTTC. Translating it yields CASSLMYQETQYF.

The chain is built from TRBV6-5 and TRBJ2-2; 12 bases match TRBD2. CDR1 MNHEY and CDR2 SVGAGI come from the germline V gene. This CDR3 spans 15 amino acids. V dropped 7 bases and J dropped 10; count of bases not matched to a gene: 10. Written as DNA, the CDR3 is TGTGCCAGCATTTCGGCTAGCGGGAGGGCTGAGGAGCTGTTTTTT. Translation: CASISASGRAEELFF.

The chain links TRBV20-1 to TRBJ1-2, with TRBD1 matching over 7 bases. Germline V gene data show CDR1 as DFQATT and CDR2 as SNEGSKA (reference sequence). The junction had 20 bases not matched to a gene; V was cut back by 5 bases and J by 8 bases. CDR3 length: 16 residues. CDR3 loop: CSAGTARDSPLRGYTF. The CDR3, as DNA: TGCAGTGCTGGGACCGCTCGGGACAGCCCCCTGAGGGGCTACACCTTC.

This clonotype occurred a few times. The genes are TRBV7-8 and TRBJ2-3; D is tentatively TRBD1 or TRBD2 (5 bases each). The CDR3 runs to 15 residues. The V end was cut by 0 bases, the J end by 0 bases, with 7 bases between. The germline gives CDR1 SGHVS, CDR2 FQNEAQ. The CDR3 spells CASSLAGVSTDTQYF. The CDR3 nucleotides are TGTGCCAGCAGCTTAGCGGGGGTAAGCACAGATACGCAGTATTTT.

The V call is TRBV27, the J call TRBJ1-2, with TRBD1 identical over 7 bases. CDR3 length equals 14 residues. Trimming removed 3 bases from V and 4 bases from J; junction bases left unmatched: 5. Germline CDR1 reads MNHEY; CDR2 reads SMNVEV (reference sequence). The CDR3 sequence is CASSFGQGVYGYTF. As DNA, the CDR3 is TGTGCCAGCAGTTTTGGGCAGGGGGTCTATGGCTACACCTTC.

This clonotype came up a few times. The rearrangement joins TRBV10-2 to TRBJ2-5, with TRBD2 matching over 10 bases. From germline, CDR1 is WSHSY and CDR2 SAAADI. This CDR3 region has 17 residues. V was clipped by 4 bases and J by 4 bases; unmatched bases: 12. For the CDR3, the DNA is TGCGCCAGCAGTGGTTTAACTAGCGGGGTTCTACCAGAGACCCAGTACTTC. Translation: CASSGLTSGVLPETQYF.

CDR3 in amino acids: CASSPMGGSTSETQYF. Here the CDR3 DNA reads TGTGCCAGCAGCCCCATGGGCGGGTCTACGAGCGAGACCCAGTACTTC. V usage is TRBV3-1 and J usage is TRBJ2-5, with a weak D call TRBD2 (5 bases). The V end was cut by 4 bases, the J end by 5 bases, with 20 bases between. The CDR3 consists of 16 residues. Germline V gene lookup returns CDR1 LGHDT and CDR2 YNNKEL (reference sequence).

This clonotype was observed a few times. In DNA, the CDR3 is TGTGCCAGCAGTTCGGTGGGGGCCAATGAGCAGTTCTTC. Amino acids: CASSSVGANEQFF. The gene calls are TRBV12-3 or TRBV12-4 and TRBJ2-1; D may be TRBD1 (6 bases). The ends were cut back, 4 bases at V and 6 bases at J, with 10 bases in the middle. CDR3 length equals 13 residues.

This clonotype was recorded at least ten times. CDR3 in DNA: TGTGCCAGCAGCTTAAGCGCTAGGTACGAGCAGTACTTC. Protein product: CASSLSARYEQYF. V usage is TRBV7-2 and J usage is TRBJ2-7; D is ambiguous. The germline gives CDR1 SGHTA, CDR2 FQGNSA. The CDR3 runs 13 residues. Trimming stripped 2 bases from V and 4 bases from J, with 9 bases between.

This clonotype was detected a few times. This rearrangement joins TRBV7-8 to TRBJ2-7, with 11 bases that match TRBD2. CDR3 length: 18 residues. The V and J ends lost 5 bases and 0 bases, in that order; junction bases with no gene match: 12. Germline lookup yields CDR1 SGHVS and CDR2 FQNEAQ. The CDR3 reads CASSRLAGPLIDSYEQYF. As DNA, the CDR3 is TGTGCCAGCAGCCGACTAGCGGGACCACTTATAGACTCCTACGAGCAGTACTTC. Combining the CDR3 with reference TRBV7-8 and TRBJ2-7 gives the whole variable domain GAGVSQSPRYKVAKRGQDVALRCDPISGHVSLFWYQQALGQGPEFLTYFQNEAQLDKSGLPSDRFFAERPEGSVSTLKIQRTQQEDSAVYLCASSRLAGPLIDSYEQYFGPGTRLTVT.

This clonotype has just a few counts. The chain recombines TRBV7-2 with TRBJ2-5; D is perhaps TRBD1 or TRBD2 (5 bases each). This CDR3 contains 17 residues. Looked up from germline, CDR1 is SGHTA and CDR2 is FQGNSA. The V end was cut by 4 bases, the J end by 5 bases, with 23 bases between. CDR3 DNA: TGTGCCAGCAGCTGGGACCGACAGAGGATAAGGGCGGAGACCCAGTACTTC. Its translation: CASSWDRQRIRAETQYF. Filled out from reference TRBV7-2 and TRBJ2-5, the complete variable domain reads GAGVSQSPSNKVTEKGKDVELRCDPISGHTALYWYRQSLGQGLEFLIYFQGNSAPDKSGLPSDRFSAERTGGSVSTLTIQRTQQEDSAVYLCASSWDRQRIRAETQYFGPGTRLLVL.

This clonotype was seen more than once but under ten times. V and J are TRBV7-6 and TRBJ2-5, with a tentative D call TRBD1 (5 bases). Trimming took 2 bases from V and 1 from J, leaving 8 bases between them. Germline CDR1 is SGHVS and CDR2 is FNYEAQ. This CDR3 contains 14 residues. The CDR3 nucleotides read TGTGCCAGCAGCTTATTCCAGGGCCAAGAGACCCAGTACTTC. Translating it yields CASSLFQGQETQYF.

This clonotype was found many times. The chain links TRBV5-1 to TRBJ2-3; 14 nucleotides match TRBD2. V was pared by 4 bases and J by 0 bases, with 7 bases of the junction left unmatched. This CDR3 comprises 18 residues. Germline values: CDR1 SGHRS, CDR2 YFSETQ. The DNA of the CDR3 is TGCGCCAGCAGCCCGGGACTAGCGGGGGTCTCTAGCACAGATACGCAGTATTTT. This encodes CASSPGLAGVSSTDTQYF.

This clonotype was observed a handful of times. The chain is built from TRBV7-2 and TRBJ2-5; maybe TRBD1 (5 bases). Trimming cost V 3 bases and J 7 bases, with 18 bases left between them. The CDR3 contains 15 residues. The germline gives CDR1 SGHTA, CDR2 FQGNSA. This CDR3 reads CASSFVSREFGTQYF. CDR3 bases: TGTGCCAGCAGCTTCGTGAGCAGGGAATTCGGGACCCAGTACTTC.

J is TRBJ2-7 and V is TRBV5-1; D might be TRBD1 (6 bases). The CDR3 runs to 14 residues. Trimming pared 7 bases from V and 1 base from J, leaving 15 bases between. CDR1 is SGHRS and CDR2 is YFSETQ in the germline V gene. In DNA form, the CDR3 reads TGCGCCAGCTCCCCCCAGGGGCGGTCCTACGAGCAGTACTTC. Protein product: CASSPQGRSYEQYF.

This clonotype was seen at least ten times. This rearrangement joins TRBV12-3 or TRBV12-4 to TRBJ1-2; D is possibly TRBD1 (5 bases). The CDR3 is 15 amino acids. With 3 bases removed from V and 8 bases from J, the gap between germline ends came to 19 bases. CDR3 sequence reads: CASSFLPGSGDGYTF. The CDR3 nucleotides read TGTGCCAGCAGTTTTCTCCCAGGCAGCGGGGACGGCTACACCTTC.

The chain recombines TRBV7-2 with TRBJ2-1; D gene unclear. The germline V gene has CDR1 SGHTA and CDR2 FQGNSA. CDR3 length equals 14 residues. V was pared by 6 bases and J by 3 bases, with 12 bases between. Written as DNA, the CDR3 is TGTGCCAGCAGAAAGACGGGTTTCTACAATGAGCAGTTCTTC. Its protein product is CASRKTGFYNEQFF.

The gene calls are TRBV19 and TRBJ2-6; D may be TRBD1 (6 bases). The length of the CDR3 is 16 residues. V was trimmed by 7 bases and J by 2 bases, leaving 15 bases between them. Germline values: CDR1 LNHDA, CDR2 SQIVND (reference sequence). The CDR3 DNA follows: TGTGCCAGTATTCCCCAGGGGCAAGCTGGGGCCAACGTCCTGACTTTC. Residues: CASIPQGQAGANVLTF.

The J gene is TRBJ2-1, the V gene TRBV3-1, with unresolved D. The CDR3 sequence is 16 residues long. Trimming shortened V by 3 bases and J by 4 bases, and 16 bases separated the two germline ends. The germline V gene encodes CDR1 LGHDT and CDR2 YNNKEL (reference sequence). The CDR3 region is CASSQGTRTLYNEQFF. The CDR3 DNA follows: TGTGCCAGCAGCCAGGGTACCAGGACGCTATACAATGAGCAGTTCTTC.

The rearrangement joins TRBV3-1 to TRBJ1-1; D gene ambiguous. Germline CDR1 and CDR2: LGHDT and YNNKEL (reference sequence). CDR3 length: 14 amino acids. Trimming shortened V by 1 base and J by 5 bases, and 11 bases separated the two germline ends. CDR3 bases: TGTGCCAGCAGCCAAGGGGAGGCGGGTACTGAAGCTTTCTTT. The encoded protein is CASSQGEAGTEAFF.

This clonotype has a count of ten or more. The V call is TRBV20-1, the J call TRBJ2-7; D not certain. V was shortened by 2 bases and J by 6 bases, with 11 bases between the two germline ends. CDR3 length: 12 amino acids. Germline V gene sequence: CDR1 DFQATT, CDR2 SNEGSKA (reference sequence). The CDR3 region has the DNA TGCAGTGCTAGATACCCCTCCGGCGAGCAGTACTTC. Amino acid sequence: CSARYPSGEQYF.

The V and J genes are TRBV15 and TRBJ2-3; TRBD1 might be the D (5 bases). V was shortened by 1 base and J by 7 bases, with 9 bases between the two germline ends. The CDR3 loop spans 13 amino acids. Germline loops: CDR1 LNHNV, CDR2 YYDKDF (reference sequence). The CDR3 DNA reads TGTGCCACCAGCAGAGGGCAGGGCCATACGCAGTATTTT. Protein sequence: CATSRGQGHTQYF.

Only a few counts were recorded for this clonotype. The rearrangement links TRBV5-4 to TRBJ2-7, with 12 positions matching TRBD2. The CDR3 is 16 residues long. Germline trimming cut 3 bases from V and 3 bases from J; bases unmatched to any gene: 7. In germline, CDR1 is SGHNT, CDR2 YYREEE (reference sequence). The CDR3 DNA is TGTGCCAGCAGCTCCGGTTCTAGCGGGAGGGACTACGAGCAGTACTTC. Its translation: CASSSGSSGRDYEQYF. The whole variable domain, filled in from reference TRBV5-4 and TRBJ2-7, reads ETGVTQSPTHLIKTRGQQVTLRCSSQSGHNTVSWYQQALGQGPQFIFQYYREEENGRGNFPPRFSGLQFPNYSSELNVNALELDDSALYLCASSSGSSGRDYEQYFGPGTRLTVT.

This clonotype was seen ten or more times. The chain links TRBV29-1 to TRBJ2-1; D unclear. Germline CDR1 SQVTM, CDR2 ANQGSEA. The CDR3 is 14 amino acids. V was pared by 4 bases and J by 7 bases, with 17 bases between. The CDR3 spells CSVAPLDIWNEQFF. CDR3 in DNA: TGCAGCGTTGCCCCACTGGATATTTGGAATGAGCAGTTCTTC.

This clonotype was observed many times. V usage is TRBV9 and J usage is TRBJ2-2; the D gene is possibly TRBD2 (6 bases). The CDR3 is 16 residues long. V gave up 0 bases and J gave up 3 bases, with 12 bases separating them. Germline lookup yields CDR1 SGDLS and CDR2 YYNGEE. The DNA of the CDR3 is TGTGCCAGCAGCGTAGCTACTAGCAGGGACACCGGGGAGCTGTTTTTT. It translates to CASSVATSRDTGELFF. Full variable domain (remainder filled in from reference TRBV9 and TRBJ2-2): DSGVTQTPKHLITATGQRVTLRCSPRSGDLSVYWYQQSLDQGLQFLIQYYNGEERAKGNILERFSAQQFPDLHSELNLSSLELGDSALYFCASSVATSRDTGELFFGEGSRLTVL.

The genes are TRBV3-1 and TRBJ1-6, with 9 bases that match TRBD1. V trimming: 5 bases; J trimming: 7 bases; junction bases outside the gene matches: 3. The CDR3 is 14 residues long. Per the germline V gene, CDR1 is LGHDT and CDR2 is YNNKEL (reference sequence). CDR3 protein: CASSLDRGNSPLHF. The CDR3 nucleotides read TGTGCCAGCAGCTTGGACAGGGGAAATTCACCCCTCCACTTT. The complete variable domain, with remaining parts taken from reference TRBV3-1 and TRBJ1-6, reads DTAVSQTPKYLVTQMGNDKSIKCEQNLGHDTMYWYKQDSKKFLKIMFSYNNKELIINETVPNRFSPKSPDKAHLNLHINSLELGDSAVYFCASSLDRGNSPLHFGNGTRLTVT.

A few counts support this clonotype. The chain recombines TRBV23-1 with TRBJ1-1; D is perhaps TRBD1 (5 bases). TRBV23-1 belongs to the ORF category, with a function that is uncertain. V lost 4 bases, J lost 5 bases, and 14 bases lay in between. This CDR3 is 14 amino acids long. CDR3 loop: CASSPRVVKTEAFF. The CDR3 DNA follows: TGCGCCAGCAGTCCCAGGGTAGTTAAGACTGAAGCTTTCTTT.